This T cell receptor (beta chain) was identified in a study of CD8 T cells in Susac syndrome. CDR1 is DFQATT and CDR2 is SNEGSKA in the germline V gene (reference sequence). V dropped 2 bases and J dropped 0 bases, with 19 bases sitting between them. This CDR3 is 17 amino acids long. With random hexamers, 0.5 to 1 ug RNA was reverse transcribed. The TCR beta CDR3 was amplified by immunoSEQ multiplex PCR across 54 Vbeta, 13 Jbeta. Via MiXCR, TCRdb re-called the immunoSEQ multiplex PCR reads, giving one row per CDR3 protein. The sample records approximately 150,000 distinct CDR3 sequences, 80% being singletons. Purification of the CD8+ and CD4+ T cells relied on negative isolation, and TEMRA cells underwent FACS enrichment.

The sequence derives from a human donor with multiple sclerosis. The chain has TRBV20-1 and TRBJ2-5; tentatively, D is TRBD2 (6 bases). The sample comprised CD8+ T cells from PBMCs. The CDR3 region is CSARLGRGLPNQETQYF. As DNA, the CDR3 is TGCAGTGCTAGATTGGGGCGGGGCCTTCCCAACCAAGAGACCCAGTACTTC.